These 14 T cell receptor beta chains were sequenced from one sample in a study of T cells in women clearing cervical HPV infection. TCRdb's copy holds only in-frame clones and misses some; the assay was immunoSEQ multiplex PCR. The sample table includes fewer than 30,000 clones. Sequencing was performed on blood buffy coat. The receptors come from a woman between 18 and 70 years old with a cervical HPV16 infection that either progressed to CIN3+ or cleared (not recorded which).

Concerning this clone itself: Read data end 3 residues before the CDR3 end; the end is taken from the germline J gene. This chain joins TRBV7-9 and TRBJ2-5, with D perhaps TRBD2 (5 bases). Germline CDR1 reads SEHNR; CDR2 reads FQNEAQ (reference sequence). The CDR3 covers 14 residues. The V gene lost 5 bases and the J gene lost 5 bases, with 15 bases spanning the gap. The CDR3 loop reads CASSPGVVGETQYF. CDR3 DNA, as far as it was read: TGTGCCAGCAGCCCCGGGGTTGTGGGGGAGACC.

CDR3 DNA, as far as it was read: TGCAGTGCTAGCGACGGCACTGCACCACAGGAAGAGACG. The encoded protein is CSASDGTAPQEET. The entire CDR3 is CSASDGTAPQEETQYF. The rearrangement uses TRBV20-1 and TRBJ2-3; TRBD1 is a possible D gene (5 bases). Read data end 3 residues before the CDR3 end; the end is taken from the germline J gene. The V gene's germline CDR1 is DFQATT and CDR2 SNEGSKA (reference sequence). CDR3 length: 16 amino acids.

Concerning this clone: The observed sequence ends 3 residues before the CDR3 terminus, with the missing tail filled in from the germline J gene. The chain combines TRBV18 with TRBJ2-1; possible D gene TRBD2, 6 bases. The V gene lost 3 bases and the J gene lost 6 bases, with 12 bases spanning the gap. This CDR3 is 14 amino acids long. CDR1 is KGHSH, CDR2 LQKENI, per germline. CDR3 bases read: TGTGCCAGCTCACCCGGCGGGGCGGTCAATGAG. Translation gives CASSPGGAVNE. The full CDR3 protein reads CASSPGGAVNEQFF.

On this clone: The read terminates 3 residues ahead of where the CDR3 ends, so the germline J gene completes it. J is TRBJ1-6 and V is TRBV6-1; no clear D gene. Trimming left V 2 bases short and J 10 bases short, with 18 bases between. Germline V lookup: CDR1 MNHNS, CDR2 SASEGT. CDR3 size: 16 residues. The sequenced part of the CDR3 DNA is TGTGCCAGCAGTGAATTGGACTGGGGTATTAGGTCACCC. Translating gives CASSELDWGIRSP. The full CDR3 sequence reads CASSELDWGIRSPLHF.

In regard to this clone: The CDR3 goes on 3 residues after the read ends, and that part is filled in from the germline J gene. The V and J genes are TRBV5-1 and TRBJ2-1; 9 bases agree with TRBD1. The V gene's germline CDR1 is SGHRS and CDR2 YFSETQ. V trimming: 1 base; J trimming: 0 bases; junction bases outside the gene matches: 5. The CDR3 totals 17 residues. Partial CDR3 DNA: TGCGCCAGCAGCTTGACCGGGACAGGGAGCTCCTACAATGAG. Encoded protein: CASSLTGTGSSYNE. The whole CDR3 sequence reads CASSLTGTGSSYNEQFF. The variable domain in full, completed from reference TRBV5-1 and TRBJ2-1, reads KAGVTQTPRYLIKTRGQQVTLSCSPISGHRSVSWYQQTPGQGLQFLFEYFSETQRNKGNFPGRFSGRQFSNSRSEMNVSTLELGDSALYLCASSLTGTGSSYNEQFFGPGTRLTVL.

To note about this clone: The CDR3 end is not reached by the read, which stops 3 residues before it; the germline J gene fills it in. The chain is built from TRBV13 and TRBJ2-7; D may be TRBD1 or TRBD2 (5 bases each). This CDR3 spans 14 amino acids. Trimming cost V 9 bases and J 4 bases, with 19 bases left between them. Per germline, CDR1 PRHDT and CDR2 FYEKMQ (reference sequence). CDR3 region: CARKSQGREYEQYF. The CDR3 bases that were read are TGTGCCAGAAAAAGCCAGGGCAGGGAGTACGAG.

With regard to this clone: The missing CDR3 end, 3 residues past where the read stops, is filled in from the germline J gene. V usage is TRBV20-1 and J usage is TRBJ2-7; 8 positions match TRBD2. The V gene end was trimmed by 6 bases and the J gene end by 0 bases; junction bases not matched to a gene: 10. This CDR3 contains 15 residues. Germline lookup yields CDR1 DFQATT and CDR2 SNEGSKA (reference sequence). CDR3 bases read: TGCAGTGCCGATCATCCCAGCGGGGGCTCCTACGAG. Translating gives CSADHPSGGSYE. The full CDR3 sequence reads CSADHPSGGSYEQYF.

For this clone: The read ends 3 residues early relative to the CDR3; the germline J gene fills the gap. J is TRBJ2-2 and V is TRBV5-4, with D perhaps TRBD2 (7 bases). Trimming shortened V by 0 bases and J by 5 bases, and 14 bases separated the two germline ends. Germline lookup yields CDR1 SGHNT and CDR2 YYREEE (reference sequence). There are 16 residues in the CDR3. CDR3 DNA, as far as it was read: TGTGCCAGCAGCTTGGGCGGGGGCGGCTCTACCGGGGAG. It codes for CASSLGGGGSTGE. The whole CDR3 region reads CASSLGGGGSTGELFF. The full variable domain, rest sourced from reference TRBV5-4 and TRBJ2-2, is ETGVTQSPTHLIKTRGQQVTLRCSSQSGHNTVSWYQQALGQGPQFIFQYYREEENGRGNFPPRFSGLQFPNYSSELNVNALELDDSALYLCASSLGGGGSTGELFFGEGSRLTVL.

As for this clone: The read stops 3 residues short of the end of the CDR3; the missing end is completed from the germline J gene. The J gene is TRBJ2-7, the V gene TRBV5-6; 8 bases are a match to TRBD2. Germline values: CDR1 SGHDT, CDR2 YYEEEE. This CDR3 comprises 15 residues. Trimming removed 3 bases from V and 2 bases from J; junction bases left unmatched: 7. CDR3: CASSSSGGGTYEQYF. The part of the CDR3 DNA that was read is TGTGCCAGCAGCTCTTCCGGGGGGGGAACCTACGAG.

A remark on this clone: Coverage ceases 3 residues before the CDR3 finishes, and the germline J gene fills in the end. The chain links TRBV18 to TRBJ2-2; perhaps TRBD1 as D (5 bases). The CDR3 runs 15 residues. Germline V gives CDR1 KGHSH, CDR2 LQKENI. The sequenced part of the CDR3 DNA is TGTGCCAGCTCAGACCAACGGCAGGGTATAGAAAAG. Translation: CASSDQRQGIEK. In full, the CDR3 reads CASSDQRQGIEKLFF.

A note on this clone: Read sequence stops 3 residues before the CDR3 end, and the germline J gene provides the missing end. The chain employs TRBV18 and TRBJ1-1; maybe TRBD1 (5 bases). Looked up from germline, CDR1 is KGHSH and CDR2 is LQKENI. Trimming cost V 0 bases and J 4 bases, with 12 bases left between them. This CDR3 has 15 residues. The part of the CDR3 DNA that was read is TGTGCCAGCTCACCACCGATCCAGGGTCCCACTGAA. This translates into CASSPPIQGPTE. The whole CDR3 sequence is CASSPPIQGPTEAFF.

As regards this clone: One end of the junction is discordant with germline, which a read error may explain. With the read ending 3 residues before the CDR3 end, the germline J gene is used to fill in that end. The chain links TRBV5-4 to TRBJ2-2; 8 bases align to TRBD1. Germline CDR1 reads SGHNT; CDR2 reads YYREEE (reference sequence). The length of the CDR3 is 14 residues. This chain's CDR3 is CASRLDRATGELFF. The CDR3 bases that were read are TGTGCCAGCAGATTGGACAGGGCCACCGGGGAG.

Notes on this clone: The CDR3 end falls 3 residues outside the read, so it is completed with the germline J gene. V usage is TRBV6-2 or TRBV6-3 and J usage is TRBJ1-5, with 8 bases lining up with TRBD1. Losses at the gene ends were 5 bases for V and 6 bases for J; bases not matched to a gene: 6. CDR3 length: 14 amino acids. From germline, CDR1 is MNHEY and CDR2 SVGEGT. The DNA read from the CDR3 is TGTGCCAGCAGTCAAGGGACAGGAAGTCAGCCC. Its translation is CASSQGTGSQP. The full CDR3 is CASSQGTGSQPQHF.

In the case of this clone: The read stops 3 residues short of the end of the CDR3; the missing end is completed from the germline J gene. The rearrangement joins TRBV19 to TRBJ1-2, with D possibly TRBD1 on 5 matching bases. This CDR3 has 16 residues. The V end lost 5 bases, the J end lost 4 bases, and 20 bases lay between the germline ends. CDR1 LNHDA and CDR2 SQIVND come from the germline V gene (reference sequence). The CDR3 region is CASSLRGDLWTYGYTF. Incomplete CDR3 DNA: TGTGCCAGTAGTCTTCGTGGGGACTTATGGACCTATGGC.